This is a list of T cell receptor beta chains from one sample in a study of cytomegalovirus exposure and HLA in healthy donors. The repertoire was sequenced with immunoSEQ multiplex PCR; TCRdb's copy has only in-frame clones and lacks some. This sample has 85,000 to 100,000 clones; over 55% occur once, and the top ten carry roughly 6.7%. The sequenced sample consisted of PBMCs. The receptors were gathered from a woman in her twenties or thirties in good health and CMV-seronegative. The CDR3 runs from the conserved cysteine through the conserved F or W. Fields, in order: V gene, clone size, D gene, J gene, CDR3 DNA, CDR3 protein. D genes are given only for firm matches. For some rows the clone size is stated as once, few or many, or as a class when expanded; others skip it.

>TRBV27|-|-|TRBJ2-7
TGTGCCAGCAGAGATTTGGGACTGGGGGACTACGAGCAGTACTTC
CASRDLGLGDYEQYF
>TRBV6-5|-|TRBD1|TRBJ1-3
TGTGCCAGCAGTTACACCCGACAGGGCCCTGGAAACACCATATATTTT
CASSYTRQGPGNTIYF
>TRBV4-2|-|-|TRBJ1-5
TGTGCCAGCAGCCAAGGAGGAGGAGGGCCCCAGCATTTT
CASSQGGGGPQHF
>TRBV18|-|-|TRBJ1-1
TGTGCCAGCTCAGCAAATGACTTAGGAGGCACTGAAGCTTTCTTT
CASSANDLGGTEAFF
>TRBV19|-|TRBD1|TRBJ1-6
TGTGCCAGTAGCAACAGGGGCTCGCGAGAATCACCCCTCCACTTT
CASSNRGSRESPLHF
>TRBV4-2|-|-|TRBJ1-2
TGTGCCAGCAGCCAAGATGATCGGGGGTATGCGTATGGCTACACCTTC
CASSQDDRGYAYGYTF
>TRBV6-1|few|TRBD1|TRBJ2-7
TGTGCCAGCAGGGACAGGGCGGGGGAGCAGTACTTC
CASRDRAGEQYF
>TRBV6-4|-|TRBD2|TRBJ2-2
TGTGCCAGCAGTGACGGTCAGTATGGGGAGGGTTACACCGGGGAGCTGTTTTTT
CASSDGQYGEGYTGELFF
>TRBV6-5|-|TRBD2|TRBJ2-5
TGTGCCAGCAGTTACGGGACTAGCGGGAGCGGAGAGACCCAGTACTTC
CASSYGTSGSGETQYF
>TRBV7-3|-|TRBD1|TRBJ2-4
TGTGCCAGCAGGGGACAGGGGAAAAACATTCAGTACTTC
CASRGQGKNIQYF
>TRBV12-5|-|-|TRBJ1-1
TGTGCTAGTGGTTTGGTAAGTGTAGAAGCTGAAGCTTTCTTT
CASGLVSVEAEAFF
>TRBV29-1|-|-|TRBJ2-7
TGCAGCGGAACACAGGGTCCATCCTACGAGCAGTACTTC
CSGTQGPSYEQYF
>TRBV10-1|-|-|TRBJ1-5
TGCGCCAACCACAGGGTCCATAGCAATCAGCCCCAGCATTTT
CANHRVHSNQPQHF
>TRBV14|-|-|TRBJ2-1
TGTGCCAGCAGCCTCTCTAATGAGCAGTTCTTC
CASSLSNEQFF
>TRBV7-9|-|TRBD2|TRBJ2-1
TGTGCCAGCAGTCCCGGGACTACCTCCTACAATGAGCAGTTCTTC
CASSPGTTSYNEQFF
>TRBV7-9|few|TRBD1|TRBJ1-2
TGTGCCAGCAGCTTTATTCAGGGGGCGGATGGCTACACCTTC
CASSFIQGADGYTF
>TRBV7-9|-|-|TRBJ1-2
TGTGCCAGCAAGGCAGGGCCCAACTATGGCTACACCTTC
CASKAGPNYGYTF
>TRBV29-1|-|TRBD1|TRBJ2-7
TGCAGCGTTGAAACAGGGGCCTCCTACGAGCAGTACTTC
CSVETGASYEQYF
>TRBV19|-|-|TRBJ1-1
TGTGCCAGTATAAACTGGGGGGGGAACACTGAAGCTTTCTTT
CASINWGGNTEAFF
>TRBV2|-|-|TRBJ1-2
TGTGCCAGCAGTAACTCCTATGGCTACACCTTC
CASSNSYGYTF
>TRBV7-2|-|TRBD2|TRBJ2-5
TGTGCCAGCAGCCCCGGCGGACTAGCGGGGCAAGAGACCCAGTACTTC
CASSPGGLAGQETQYF
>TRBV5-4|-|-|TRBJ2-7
TGTGCCAGCAGCTCCGATGGGGCGTACTACGAGCAGTACTTC
CASSSDGAYYEQYF
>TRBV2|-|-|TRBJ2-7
TGTGCCAGCATCCTAGGGGGAGGGCCTCTGTACGAGCAGTACTTC
CASILGGGPLYEQYF